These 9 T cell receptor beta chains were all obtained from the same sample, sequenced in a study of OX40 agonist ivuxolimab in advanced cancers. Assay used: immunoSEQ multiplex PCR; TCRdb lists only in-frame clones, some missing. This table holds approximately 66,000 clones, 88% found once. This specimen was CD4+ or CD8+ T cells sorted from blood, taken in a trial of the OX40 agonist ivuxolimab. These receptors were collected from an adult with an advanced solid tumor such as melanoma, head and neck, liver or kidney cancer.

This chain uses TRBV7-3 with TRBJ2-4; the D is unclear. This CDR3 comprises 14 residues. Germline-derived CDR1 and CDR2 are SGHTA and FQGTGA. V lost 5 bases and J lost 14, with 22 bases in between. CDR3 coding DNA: TGTGCCAGCAGCGAAGACGGAATTTCCCCAGATAAGTACTTC. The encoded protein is CASSEDGISPDKYF.

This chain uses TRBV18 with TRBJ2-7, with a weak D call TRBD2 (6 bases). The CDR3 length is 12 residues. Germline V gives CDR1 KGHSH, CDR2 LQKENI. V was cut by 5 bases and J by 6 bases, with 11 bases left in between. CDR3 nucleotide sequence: TGTGCCAGCTCATCCGGGGGAGGCGAGCAGTACTTC. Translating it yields CASSSGGGEQYF.

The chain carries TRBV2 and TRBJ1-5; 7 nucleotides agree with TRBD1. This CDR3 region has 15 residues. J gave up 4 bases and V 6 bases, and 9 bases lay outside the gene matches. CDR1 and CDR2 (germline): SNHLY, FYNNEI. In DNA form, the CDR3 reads TGTGCCAGCAGGAAGACAGGGCAGGGTAATCAGCCCCAGCATTTT. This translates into CASRKTGQGNQPQHF.

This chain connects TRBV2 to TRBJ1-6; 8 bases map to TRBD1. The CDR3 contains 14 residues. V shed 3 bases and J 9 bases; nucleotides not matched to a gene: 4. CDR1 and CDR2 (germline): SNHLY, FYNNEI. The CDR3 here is CASSEQDRVSPLHF. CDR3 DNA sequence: TGTGCCAGCAGTGAGCAGGACAGGGTTTCACCCCTCCACTTT.

The DNA of the CDR3 is TGTGCCAGCAGTTGGGTGAACACTGAAGCTTTCTTT. Residues: CASSWVNTEAFF. The gene calls are TRBV7-9 and TRBJ1-1; unclear D gene. V was trimmed by 6 bases and J by 0 bases, leaving 5 bases between them. CDR1 is SEHNR, CDR2 FQNEAQ, per germline (reference sequence). The CDR3 loop spans 12 amino acids.

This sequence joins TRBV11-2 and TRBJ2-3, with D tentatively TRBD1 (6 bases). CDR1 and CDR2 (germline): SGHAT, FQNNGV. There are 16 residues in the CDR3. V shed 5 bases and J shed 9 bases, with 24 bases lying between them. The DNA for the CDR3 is TGTGCCAGCAGCCAACTCCCCGGACAGAGCCAAATAACGCAGTATTTT. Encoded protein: CASSQLPGQSQITQYF. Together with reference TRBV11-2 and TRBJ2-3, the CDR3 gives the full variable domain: EAGVAQSPRYKIIEKRQSVAFWCNPISGHATLYWYQQILGQGPKLLIQFQNNGVVDDSQLPKDRFSAERLKGVDSTLKIQPAKLEDSAVYLCASSQLPGQSQITQYFGPGTRLTVL.

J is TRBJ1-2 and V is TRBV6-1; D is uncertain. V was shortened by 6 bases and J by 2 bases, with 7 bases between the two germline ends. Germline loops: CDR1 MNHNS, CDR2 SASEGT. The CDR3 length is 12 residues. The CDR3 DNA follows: TGTGCCAGCAGCCTGATAAACTATGGCTACACCTTC. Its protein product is CASSLINYGYTF.

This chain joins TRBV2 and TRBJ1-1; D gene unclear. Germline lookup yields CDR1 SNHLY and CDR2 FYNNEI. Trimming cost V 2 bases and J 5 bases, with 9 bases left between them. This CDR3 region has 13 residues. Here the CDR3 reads CASSEQALTEAFF. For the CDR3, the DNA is TGTGCCAGCAGTGAACAGGCCCTGACTGAAGCTTTCTTT.

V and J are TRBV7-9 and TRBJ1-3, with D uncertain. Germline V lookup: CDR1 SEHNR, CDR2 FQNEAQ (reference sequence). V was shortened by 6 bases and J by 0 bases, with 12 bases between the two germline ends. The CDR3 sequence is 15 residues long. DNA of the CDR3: TGTGCCAGCAGGGTTGGAGGGTTCTCTGGAAACACCATATATTTT. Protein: CASRVGGFSGNTIYF. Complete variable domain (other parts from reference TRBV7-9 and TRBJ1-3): DTGVSQNPRHKITKRGQNVTFRCDPISEHNRLYWYRQTLGQGPEFLTYFQNEAQLEKSRLLSDRFSAERPKGSFSTLEIQRTEQGDSAMYLCASRVGGFSGNTIYFGEGSWLTVV.